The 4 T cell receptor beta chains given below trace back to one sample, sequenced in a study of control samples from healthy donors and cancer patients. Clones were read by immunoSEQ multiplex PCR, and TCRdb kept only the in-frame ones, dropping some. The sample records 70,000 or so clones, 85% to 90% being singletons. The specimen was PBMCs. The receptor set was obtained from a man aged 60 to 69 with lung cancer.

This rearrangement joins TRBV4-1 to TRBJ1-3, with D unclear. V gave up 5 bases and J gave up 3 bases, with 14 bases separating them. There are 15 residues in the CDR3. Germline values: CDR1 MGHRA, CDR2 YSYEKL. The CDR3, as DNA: TGCGCCAGCAGCTTCTCGGGATCTTATGGAAACACCATATATTTT. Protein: CASSFSGSYGNTIYF.

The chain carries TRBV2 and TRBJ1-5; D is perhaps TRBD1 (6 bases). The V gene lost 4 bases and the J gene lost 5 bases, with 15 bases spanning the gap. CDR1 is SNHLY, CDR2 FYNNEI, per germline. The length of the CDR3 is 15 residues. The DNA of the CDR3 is TGTGCCAGCAGTGTCGGGGGGCCGGCTGATCAGCCCCAGCATTTT. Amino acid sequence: CASSVGGPADQPQHF.

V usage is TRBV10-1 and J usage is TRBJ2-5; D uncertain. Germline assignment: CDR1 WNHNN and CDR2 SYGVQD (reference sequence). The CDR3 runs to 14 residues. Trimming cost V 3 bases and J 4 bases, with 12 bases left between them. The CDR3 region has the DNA TGCGCCAGCAGTGACTCCGCTGTAGCAGAGACCCAGTACTTC. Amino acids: CASSDSAVAETQYF.

The CDR3 DNA sequence: TGTGCCAGTTTTAGCGGGCCCAACACCGGGGAGCTGTTTTTT. Translated: CASFSGPNTGELFF. V is TRBV9 and J is TRBJ2-2; 7 nucleotides match TRBD2. Germline loops: CDR1 SGDLS, CDR2 YYNGEE. There are 14 residues in the CDR3. V trimming: 8 bases; J trimming: 2 bases; junction bases outside the gene matches: 6.